Here is one T cell receptor (beta chain) with its context. The antigen remains unidentified. Researchers ran the PCR with 60 Vbeta and 13 Jbeta primers. Measured with immunoSEQ multiplex PCR; TCRdb has only the in-frame clones, and not every one. This table lists some 130,000 clones. These data are taken from a study of cytomegalovirus exposure and HLA in healthy donors. Study results and caveats: A few V segments could not be told apart, such as TRBV6-2 and TRBV6-3, and were left out.

The J segment lost 0 bases and the V segment lost 4 bases, leaving 7 bases of the junction unmatched. Germline CDR1 reads MNHEY; CDR2 reads SMNVEV (reference sequence). This CDR3 is built from 17 residues. The TCR was taken from a woman aged 40 to 50 in good health and CMV-seropositive. Specimen: PBMCs. The V call is TRBV27, the J call TRBJ2-1, with 9 positions matching TRBD2. In DNA, the CDR3 is TGTGCCAGCAGTTCGGGACTAGCCGCTAGCTCCTACAATGAGCAGTTCTTC. Its protein is CASSSGLAASSYNEQFF.